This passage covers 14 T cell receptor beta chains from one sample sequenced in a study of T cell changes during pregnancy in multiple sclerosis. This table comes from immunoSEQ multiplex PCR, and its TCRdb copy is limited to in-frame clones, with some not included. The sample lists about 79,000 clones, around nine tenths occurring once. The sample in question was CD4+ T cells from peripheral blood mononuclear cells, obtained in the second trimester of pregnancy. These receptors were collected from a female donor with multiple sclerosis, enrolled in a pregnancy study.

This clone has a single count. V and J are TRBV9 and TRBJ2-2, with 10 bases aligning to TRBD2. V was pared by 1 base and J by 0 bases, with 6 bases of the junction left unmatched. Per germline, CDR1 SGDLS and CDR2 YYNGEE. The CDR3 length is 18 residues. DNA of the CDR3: TGTGCCAGCAGCGTAACTGGGACTAGCGCGTCGAACACCGGGGAGCTGTTTTTT. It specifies CASSVTGTSASNTGELFF.

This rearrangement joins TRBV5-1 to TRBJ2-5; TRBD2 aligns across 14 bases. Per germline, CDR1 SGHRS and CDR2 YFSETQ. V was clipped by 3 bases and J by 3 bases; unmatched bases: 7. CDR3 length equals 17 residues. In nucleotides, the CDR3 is TGCGCCAGCAGCTGGCGGACTAGCGGGGGGCCGGAAGAGACCCAGTACTTC. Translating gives CASSWRTSGGPEETQYF.

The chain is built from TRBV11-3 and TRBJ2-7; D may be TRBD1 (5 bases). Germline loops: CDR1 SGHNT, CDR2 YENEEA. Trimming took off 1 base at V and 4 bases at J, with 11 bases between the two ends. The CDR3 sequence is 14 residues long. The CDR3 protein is CASSLAWTPYEQYF. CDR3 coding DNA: TGTGCCAGCAGCTTAGCGTGGACACCATACGAGCAGTACTTC. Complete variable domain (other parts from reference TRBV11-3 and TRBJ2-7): EAGVVQSPRYKIIEKKQPVAFWCNPISGHNTLYWYLQNLGQGPELLIRYENEEAVDDSQLPKDRFSAERLKGVDSTLKIQPAELGDSAVYLCASSLAWTPYEQYFGPGTRLTVT.

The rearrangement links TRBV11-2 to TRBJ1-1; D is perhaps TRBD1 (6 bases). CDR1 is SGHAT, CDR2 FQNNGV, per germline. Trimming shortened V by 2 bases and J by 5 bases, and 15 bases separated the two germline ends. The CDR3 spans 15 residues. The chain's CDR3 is CASSLYSQGGTEAFF. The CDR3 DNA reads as TGTGCCAGCAGCTTATACTCACAGGGCGGAACTGAAGCTTTCTTT.

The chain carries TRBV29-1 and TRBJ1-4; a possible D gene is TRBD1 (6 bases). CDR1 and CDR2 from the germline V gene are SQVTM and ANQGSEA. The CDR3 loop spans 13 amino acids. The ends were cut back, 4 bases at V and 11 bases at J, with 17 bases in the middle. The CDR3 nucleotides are TGCAGCGTTGCACAGGGACCCGGGGAGAAACTGTTTTTT. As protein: CSVAQGPGEKLFF. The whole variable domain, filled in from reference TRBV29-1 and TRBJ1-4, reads SAVISQKPSRDICQRGTSLTIQCQVDSQVTMMFWYRQQPGQSLTLIATANQGSEATYESGFVIDKFPISRPNLTFSTLTVSNMSPEDSSIYLCSVAQGPGEKLFFGSGTQLSVL.

The chain's CDR3 is CASSSFGGTDTQYF. The CDR3 coding sequence is TGTGCCAGCAGTTCCTTTGGGGGGACAGATACGCAGTATTTT. This rearrangement joins TRBV28 to TRBJ2-3; tentatively, D is TRBD2 (6 bases). Germline lookup yields CDR1 MDHEN and CDR2 SYDVKM. CDR3 length equals 14 residues. Between the trimmed V and J ends, which lost 4 bases and 3 bases, there was a span of 11 bases.

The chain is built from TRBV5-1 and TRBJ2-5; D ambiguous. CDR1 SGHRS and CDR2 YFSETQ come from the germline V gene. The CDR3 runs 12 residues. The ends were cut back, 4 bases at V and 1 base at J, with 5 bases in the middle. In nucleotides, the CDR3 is TGCGCCAGCAGCCTCGGCCAAGAGACCCAGTACTTC. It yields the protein CASSLGQETQYF.

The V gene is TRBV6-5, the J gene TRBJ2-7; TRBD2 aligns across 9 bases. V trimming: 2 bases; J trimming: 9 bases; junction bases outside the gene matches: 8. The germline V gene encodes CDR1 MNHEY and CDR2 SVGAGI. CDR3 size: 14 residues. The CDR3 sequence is CASSYSGLAKSQYF. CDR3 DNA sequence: TGTGCCAGCAGTTACAGCGGACTAGCGAAGTCGCAGTACTTC.

The CDR3, as DNA: TGTGCCTGGACGAGGGACAGGGCTAAGATCTCTGGAAACACCATATATTTT. Translation gives CAWTRDRAKISGNTIYF. The chain employs TRBV30 and TRBJ1-3, with 9 bases identical to TRBD1. CDR1 and CDR2 (germline): GTSNPN, SVGIG (reference sequence). V dropped 4 bases and J dropped 0; count of bases not matched to a gene: 10. This CDR3 is built from 17 residues. Full variable domain (missing parts from reference TRBV30 and TRBJ1-3): SQTIHQWPATLVQPVGSPLSLECTVEGTSNPNLYWYRQAAGRGLQLLFYSVGIGQISSEVPQNLSASRPQDRQFILSSKKLLLSDSGFYLCAWTRDRAKISGNTIYFGEGSWLTVV.

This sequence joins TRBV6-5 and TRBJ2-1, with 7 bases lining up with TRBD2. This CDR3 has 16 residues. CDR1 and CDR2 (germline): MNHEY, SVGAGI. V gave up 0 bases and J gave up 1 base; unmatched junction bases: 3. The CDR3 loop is CASSYSPGLSYNEQFF. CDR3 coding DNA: TGTGCCAGCAGTTACTCCCCGGGACTATCCTACAATGAGCAGTTCTTC.

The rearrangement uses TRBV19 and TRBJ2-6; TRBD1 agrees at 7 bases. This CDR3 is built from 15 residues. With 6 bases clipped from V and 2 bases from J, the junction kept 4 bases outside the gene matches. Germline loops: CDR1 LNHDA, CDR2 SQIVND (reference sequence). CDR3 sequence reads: CASRGGSAGANVLTF. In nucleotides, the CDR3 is TGTGCCAGTAGAGGGGGCAGCGCTGGGGCCAACGTCCTGACTTTC.

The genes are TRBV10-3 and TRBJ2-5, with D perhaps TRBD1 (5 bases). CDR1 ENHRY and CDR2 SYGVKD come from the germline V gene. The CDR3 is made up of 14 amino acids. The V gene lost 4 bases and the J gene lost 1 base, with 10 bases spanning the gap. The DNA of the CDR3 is TGTGCCATCAGTGGAGTTCAGGGCCAAGAGACCCAGTACTTC. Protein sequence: CAISGVQGQETQYF.

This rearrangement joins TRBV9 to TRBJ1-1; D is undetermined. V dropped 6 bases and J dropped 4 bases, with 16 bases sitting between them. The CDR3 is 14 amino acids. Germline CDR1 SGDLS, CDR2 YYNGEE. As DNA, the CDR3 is TGTGCCAGCATCAACATGGAGGGAATCACTGAAGCTTTCTTT. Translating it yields CASINMEGITEAFF.

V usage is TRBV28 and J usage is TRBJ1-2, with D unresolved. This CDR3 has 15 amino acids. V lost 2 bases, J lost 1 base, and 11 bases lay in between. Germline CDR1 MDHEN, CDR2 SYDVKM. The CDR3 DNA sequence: TGTGCCAGCAGTTTAGGCGGCATACATAACTATGGCTACACCTTC. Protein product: CASSLGGIHNYGYTF.